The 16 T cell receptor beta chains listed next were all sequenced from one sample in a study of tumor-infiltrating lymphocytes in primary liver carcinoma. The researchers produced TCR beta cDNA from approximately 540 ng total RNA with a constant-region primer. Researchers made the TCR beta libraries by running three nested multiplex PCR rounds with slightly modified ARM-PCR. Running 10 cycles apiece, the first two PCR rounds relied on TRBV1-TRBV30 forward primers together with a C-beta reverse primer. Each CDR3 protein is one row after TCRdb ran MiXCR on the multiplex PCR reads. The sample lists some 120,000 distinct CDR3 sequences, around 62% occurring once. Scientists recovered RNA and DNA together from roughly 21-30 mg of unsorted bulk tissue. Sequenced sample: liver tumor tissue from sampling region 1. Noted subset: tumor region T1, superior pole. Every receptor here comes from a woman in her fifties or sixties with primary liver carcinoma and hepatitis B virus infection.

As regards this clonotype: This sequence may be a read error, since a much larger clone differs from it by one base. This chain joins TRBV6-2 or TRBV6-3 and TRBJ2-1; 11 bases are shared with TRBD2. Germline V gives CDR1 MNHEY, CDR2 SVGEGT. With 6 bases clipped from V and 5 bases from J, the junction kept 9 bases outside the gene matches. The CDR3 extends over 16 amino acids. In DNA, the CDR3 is TGTGCCAGCAGCCCCGTGACTAGCGGGACCGACAATGAGCAGTTCTTC. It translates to CASSPVTSGTDNEQFF.

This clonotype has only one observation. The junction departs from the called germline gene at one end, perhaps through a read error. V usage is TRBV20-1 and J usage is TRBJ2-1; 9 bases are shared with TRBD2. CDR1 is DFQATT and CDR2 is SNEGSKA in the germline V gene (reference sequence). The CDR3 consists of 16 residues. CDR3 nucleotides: TGCAGTGCTAGAAGTGATAGCGGGAGTTCCTACAATGGGCAGTTCTTC. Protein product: CSARSDSGSSYNGQFF.

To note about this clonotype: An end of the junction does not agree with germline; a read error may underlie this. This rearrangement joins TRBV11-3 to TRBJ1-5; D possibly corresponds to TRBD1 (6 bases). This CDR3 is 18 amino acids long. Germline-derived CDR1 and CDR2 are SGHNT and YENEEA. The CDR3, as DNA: TGTGCCAGCAGCTCCCTACCACCCGTGACAGGTGGCAATCAGCCTCAGCATTTT. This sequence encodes CASSSLPPVTGGNQPQHF.

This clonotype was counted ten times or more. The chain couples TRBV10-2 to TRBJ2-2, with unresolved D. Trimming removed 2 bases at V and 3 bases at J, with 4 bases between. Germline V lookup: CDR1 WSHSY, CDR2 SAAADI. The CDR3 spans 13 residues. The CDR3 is CASSERDTGELFF. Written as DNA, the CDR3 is TGCGCCAGCAGTGAGCGGGACACCGGGGAGCTGTTTTTT.

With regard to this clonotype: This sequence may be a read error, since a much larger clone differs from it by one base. CDR3 sequence (DNA): TGCGCCAGCAGCACGACAGGGTATCAGCCCCAGTATTTT. As protein: CASSTTGYQPQYF. The genes are TRBV4-1 and TRBJ1-5; 7 positions agree with TRBD1. The J call may be wrong; the DNA end is better matched by TRBJ2-3. The CDR3 is 13 amino acids. Germline loops: CDR1 MGHRA, CDR2 YSYEKL.

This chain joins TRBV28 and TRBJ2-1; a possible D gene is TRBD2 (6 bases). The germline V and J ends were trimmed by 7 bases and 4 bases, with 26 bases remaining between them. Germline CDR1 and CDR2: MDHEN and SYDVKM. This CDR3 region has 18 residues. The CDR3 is CASTKHSRGGTIYNEQFF. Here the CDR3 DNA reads TGTGCCAGCACGAAACACTCCCGGGGCGGGACGATTTACAATGAGCAGTTCTTC.

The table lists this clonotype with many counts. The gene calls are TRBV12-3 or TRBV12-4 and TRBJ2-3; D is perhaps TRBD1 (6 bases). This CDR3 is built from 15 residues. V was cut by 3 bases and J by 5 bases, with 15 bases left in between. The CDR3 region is CASSFEGVRIDTQYF. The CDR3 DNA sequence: TGTGCCAGCAGTTTTGAGGGGGTGAGGATAGATACGCAGTATTTT.

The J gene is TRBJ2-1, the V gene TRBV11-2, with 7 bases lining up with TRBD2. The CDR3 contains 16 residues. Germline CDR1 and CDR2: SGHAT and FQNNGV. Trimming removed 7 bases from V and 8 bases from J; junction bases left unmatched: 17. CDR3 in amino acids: CASTPGLAVDYDEQFF. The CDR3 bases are TGTGCCAGCACCCCCGGGCTAGCGGTCGATTACGATGAGCAGTTCTTC.

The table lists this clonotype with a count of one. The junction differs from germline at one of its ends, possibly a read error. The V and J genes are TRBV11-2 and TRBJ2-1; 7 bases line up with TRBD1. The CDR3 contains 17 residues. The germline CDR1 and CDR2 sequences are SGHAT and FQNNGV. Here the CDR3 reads CVSSLRLGQRFYNEQFF. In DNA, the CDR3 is TGTGTCAGCAGCTTGCGACTGGGACAGAGATTCTACAATGAGCAGTTCTTC.

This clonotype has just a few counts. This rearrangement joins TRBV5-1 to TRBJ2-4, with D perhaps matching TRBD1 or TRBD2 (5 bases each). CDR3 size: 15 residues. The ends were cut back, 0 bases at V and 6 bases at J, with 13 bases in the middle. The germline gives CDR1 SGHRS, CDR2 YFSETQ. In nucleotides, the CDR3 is TGCGCCAGCAGCTTGGGGGGGACGGGGCTAAACATTCAGTACTTC. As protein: CASSLGGTGLNIQYF.

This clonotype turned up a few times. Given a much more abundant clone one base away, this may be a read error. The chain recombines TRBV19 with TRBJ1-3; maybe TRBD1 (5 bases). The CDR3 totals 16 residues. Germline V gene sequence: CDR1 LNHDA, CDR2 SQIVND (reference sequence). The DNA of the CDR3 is TGTGCCAGCCGGATCGGGGACCGTCTTCGGGGAGACACCGTATATTTT. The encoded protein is CASRIGDRLRGDTVYF.

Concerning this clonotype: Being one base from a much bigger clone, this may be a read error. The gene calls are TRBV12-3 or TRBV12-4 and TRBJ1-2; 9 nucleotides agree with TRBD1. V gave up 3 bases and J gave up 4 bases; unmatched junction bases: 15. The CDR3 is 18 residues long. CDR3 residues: CASSFTIQGAISGYGYTF. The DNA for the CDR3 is TGTGCCAGCAGTTTCACCATACAGGGGGCGATTTCTGGCTATGGCTACACCTTC.

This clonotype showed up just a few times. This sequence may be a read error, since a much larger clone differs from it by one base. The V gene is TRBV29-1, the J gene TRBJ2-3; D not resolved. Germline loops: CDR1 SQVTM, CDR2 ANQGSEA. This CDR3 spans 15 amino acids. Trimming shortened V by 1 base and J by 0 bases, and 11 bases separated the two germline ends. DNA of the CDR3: TGCAGCGTTGAAGTCTGTGGGATTAGCACAGATACGCAGTATTTT. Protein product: CSVEVCGISTDTQYF.

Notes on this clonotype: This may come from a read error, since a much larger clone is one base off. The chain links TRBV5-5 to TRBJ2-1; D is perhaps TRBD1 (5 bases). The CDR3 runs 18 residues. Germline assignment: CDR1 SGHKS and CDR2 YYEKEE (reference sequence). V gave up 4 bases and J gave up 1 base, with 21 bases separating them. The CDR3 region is CASSPKGGRANSYNEQFF. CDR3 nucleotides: TGTGCCAGCAGCCCGAAGGGCGGCAGGGCAAATTCCTACAATGAGCAGTTCTTC.

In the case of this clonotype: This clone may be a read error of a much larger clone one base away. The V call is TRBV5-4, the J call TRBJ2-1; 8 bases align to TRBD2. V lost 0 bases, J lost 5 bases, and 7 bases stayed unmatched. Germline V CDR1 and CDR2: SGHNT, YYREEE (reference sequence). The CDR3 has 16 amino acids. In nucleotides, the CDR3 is TGTGCCAGCAGCTTGGGGCGGGAGGTTTCCCACAATGAGCAGTTCTTC. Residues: CASSLGREVSHNEQFF.

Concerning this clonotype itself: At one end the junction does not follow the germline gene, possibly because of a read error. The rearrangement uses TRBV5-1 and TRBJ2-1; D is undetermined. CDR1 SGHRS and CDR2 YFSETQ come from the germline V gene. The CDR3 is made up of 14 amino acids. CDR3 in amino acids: CASRPEDPINVQFF. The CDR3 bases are TGCGCCAGCAGGCCTGAGGACCCAATCAATGTGCAGTTCTTC. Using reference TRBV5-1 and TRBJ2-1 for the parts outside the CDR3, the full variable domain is KAGVTQTPRYLIKTRGQQVTLSCSPISGHRSVSWYQQTPGQGLQFLFEYFSETQRNKGNFPGRFSGRQFSNSRSEMNVSTLELGDSALYLCASRPEDPINVQFFGPGTRLTVL.